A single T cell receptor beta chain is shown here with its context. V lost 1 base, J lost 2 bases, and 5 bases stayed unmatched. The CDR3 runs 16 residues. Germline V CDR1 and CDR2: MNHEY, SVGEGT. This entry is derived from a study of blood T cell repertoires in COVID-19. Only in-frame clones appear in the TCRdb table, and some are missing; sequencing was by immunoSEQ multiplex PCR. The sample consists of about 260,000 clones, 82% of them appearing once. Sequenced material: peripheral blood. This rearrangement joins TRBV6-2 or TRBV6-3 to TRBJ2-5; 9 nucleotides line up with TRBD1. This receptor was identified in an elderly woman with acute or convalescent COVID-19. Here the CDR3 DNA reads TGTGCCAGCAGTTACTGGACAGGGGCCTCTCAAGAGACCCAGTACTTC. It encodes CASSYWTGASQETQYF.